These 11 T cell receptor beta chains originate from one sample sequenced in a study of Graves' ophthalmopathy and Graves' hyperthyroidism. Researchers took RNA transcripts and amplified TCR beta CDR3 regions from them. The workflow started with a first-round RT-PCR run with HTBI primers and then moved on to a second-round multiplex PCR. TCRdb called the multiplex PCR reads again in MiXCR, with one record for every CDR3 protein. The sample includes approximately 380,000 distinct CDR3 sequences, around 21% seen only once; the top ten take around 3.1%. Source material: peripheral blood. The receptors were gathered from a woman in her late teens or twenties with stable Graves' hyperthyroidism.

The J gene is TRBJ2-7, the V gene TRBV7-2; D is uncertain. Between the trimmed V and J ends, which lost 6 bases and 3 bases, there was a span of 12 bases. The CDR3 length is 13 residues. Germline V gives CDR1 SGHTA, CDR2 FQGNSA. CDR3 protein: CASRISDLYEQYF. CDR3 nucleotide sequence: TGTGCCAGCAGAATCTCAGATCTCTACGAGCAGTACTTC.

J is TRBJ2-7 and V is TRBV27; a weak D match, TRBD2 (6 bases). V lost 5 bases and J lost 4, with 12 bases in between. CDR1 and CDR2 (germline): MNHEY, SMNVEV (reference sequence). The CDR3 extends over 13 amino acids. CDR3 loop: CASSPGEVYEQYF. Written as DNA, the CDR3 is TGTGCCAGCAGTCCGGGGGAGGTATACGAGCAGTACTTC.

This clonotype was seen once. The CDR3 protein is CASSPQGATYGYTF. DNA for the CDR3: TGTGCCAGCAGTCCACAGGGGGCAACCTATGGCTACACCTTC. The V gene is TRBV12-3 or TRBV12-4, the J gene TRBJ1-2; 9 nucleotides agree with TRBD1. The CDR3 is 14 amino acids. With V trimmed by 5 bases and J by 4 bases, 5 bases remained unmatched.

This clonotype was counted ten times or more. The CDR3 sequence is CASSRHSSYEQYF. The CDR3 DNA is TGTGCCAGTAGTAGGCACTCCTCCTACGAGCAGTACTTC. V and J are TRBV19 and TRBJ2-7; D is ambiguous. Per the germline V gene, CDR1 is LNHDA and CDR2 is SQIVND (reference sequence). With 4 bases removed from V and 0 bases from J, the gap between germline ends came to 7 bases. The CDR3 runs to 13 residues.

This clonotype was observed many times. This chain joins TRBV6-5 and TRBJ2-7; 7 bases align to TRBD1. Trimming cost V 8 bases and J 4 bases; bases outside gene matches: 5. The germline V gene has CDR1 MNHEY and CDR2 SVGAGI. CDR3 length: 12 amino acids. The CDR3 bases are TGTGCCAGCCAAGACAGGGCATACGAGCAGTACTTC. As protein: CASQDRAYEQYF.

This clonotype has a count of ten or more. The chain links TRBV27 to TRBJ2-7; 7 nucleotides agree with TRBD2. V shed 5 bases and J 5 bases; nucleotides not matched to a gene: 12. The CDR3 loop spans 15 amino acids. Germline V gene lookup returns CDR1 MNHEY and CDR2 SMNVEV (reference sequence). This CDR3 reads CASSGEAGLANEQYF. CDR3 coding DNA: TGTGCCAGCAGTGGGGAAGCGGGACTGGCGAACGAGCAGTACTTC.

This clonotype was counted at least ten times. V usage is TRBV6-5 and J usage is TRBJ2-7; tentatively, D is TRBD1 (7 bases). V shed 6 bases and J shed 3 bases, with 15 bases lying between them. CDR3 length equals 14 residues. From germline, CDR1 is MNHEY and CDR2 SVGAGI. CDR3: CASRPTGRSYEQYF. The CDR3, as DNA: TGTGCCAGCAGACCGACAGGGAGGAGCTACGAGCAGTACTTC.

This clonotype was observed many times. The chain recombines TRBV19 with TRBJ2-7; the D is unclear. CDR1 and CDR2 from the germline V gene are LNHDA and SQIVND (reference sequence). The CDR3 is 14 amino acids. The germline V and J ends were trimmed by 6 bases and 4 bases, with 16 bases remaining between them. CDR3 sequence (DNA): TGTGCCAGTAGCTACGTTGGGGTACCTTACGAGCAGTACTTC. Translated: CASSYVGVPYEQYF.

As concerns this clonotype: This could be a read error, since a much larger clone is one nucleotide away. CDR3 nucleotide sequence: TGTGTCAGCAGCACTAAGAGGGGCCAGAACACTGAAGCTTTCTTT. It specifies CVSSTKRGQNTEAFF. V usage is TRBV7-9 and J usage is TRBJ1-1, with D perhaps TRBD1 (5 bases). Per the germline V gene, CDR1 is SEHNR and CDR2 is FQNEAQ (reference sequence). CDR3 length: 15 amino acids.

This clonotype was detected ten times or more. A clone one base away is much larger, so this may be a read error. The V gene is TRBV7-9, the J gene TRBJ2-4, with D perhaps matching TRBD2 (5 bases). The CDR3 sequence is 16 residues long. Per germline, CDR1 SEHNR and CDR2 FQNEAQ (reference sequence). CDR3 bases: TGTGCCAGCAGCTTAGGGCCCACTAGGTCCAAAAACATTAAGTACTTC. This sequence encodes CASSLGPTRSKNIKYF.

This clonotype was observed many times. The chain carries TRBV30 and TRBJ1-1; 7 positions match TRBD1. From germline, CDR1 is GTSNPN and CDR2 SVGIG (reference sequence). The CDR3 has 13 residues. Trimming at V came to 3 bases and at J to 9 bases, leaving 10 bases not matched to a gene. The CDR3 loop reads CAWREGAPSKAFF. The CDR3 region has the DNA TGTGCCTGGAGGGAGGGGGCGCCTTCCAAAGCTTTCTTT.